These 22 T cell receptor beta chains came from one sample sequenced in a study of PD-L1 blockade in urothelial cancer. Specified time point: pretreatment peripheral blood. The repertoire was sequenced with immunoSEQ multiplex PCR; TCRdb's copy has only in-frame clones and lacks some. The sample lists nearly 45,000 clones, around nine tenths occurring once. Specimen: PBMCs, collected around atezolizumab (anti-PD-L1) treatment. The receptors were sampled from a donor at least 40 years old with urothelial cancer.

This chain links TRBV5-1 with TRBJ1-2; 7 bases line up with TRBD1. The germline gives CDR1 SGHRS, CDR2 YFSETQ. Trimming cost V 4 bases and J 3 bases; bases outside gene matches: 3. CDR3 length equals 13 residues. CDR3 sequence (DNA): TGCGCCAGCAGCCTGGGACAGCACTATGGCTACACCTTC. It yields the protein CASSLGQHYGYTF.

Written as DNA, the CDR3 is TGCGCCAGCAGCCAAGGGTCCGGGGAGACCCAGTACTTC. Translation gives CASSQGSGETQYF. The chain uses TRBV4-3 and TRBJ2-5; D unclear. CDR1 is LGHNA, CDR2 YSLEER, per germline. V was pared by 1 base and J by 5 bases, with 8 bases between. The CDR3 has 13 amino acids.

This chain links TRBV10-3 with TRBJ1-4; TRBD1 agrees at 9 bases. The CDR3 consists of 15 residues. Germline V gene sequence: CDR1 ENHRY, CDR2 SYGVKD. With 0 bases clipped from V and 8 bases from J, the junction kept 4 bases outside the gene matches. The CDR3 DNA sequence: TGTGCCATCAGTGAGTCGGGGACAGGGCCCGAAAAACTGTTTTTT. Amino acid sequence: CAISESGTGPEKLFF.

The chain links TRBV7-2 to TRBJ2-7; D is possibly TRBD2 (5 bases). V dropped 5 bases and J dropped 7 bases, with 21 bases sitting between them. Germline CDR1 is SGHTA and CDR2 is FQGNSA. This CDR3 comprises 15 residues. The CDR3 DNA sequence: TGTGCCAGCAGCCCCCACCGGGCCAAGTCGGGAGAGCAGTACTTC. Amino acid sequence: CASSPHRAKSGEQYF.

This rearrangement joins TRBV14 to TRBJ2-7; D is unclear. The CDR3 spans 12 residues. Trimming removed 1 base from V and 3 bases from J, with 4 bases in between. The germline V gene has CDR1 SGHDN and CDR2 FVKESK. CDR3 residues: CASSQASYEQYF. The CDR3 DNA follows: TGTGCCAGCAGCCAAGCCAGCTACGAGCAGTACTTC.

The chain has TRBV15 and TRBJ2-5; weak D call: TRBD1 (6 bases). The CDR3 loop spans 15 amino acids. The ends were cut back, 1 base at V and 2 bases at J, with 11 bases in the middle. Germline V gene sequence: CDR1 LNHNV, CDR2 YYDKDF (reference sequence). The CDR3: CATSRGGHDQETQYF. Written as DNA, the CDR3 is TGTGCCACCAGCAGAGGGGGGCACGATCAAGAGACCCAGTACTTC.

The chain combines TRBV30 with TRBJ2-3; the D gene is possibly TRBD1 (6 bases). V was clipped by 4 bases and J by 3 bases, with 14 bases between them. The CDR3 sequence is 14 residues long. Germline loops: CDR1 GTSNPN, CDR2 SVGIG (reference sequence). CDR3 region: CAWITGFGTDTQYF. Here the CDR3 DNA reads TGTGCCTGGATAACAGGGTTTGGGACAGATACGCAGTATTTT.

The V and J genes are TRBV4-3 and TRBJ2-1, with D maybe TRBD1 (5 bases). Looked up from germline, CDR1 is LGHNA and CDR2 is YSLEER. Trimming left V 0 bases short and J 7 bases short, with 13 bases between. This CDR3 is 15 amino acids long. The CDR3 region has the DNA TGCGCCAGCAGCCAAGATGGGGCCGCGTGGAATGAGCAGTTCTTC. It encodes CASSQDGAAWNEQFF.

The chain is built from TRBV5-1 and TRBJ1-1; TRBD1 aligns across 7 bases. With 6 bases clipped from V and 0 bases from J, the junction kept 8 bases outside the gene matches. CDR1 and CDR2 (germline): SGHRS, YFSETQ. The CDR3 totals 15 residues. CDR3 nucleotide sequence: TGCGCCAGCACACCCAGGGGGGTAATGAACACTGAAGCTTTCTTT. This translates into CASTPRGVMNTEAFF.

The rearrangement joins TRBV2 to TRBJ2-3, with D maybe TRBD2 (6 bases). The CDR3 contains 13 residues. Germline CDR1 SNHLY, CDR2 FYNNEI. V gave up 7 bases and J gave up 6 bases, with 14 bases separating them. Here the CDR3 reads CASTGGTFDTQYF. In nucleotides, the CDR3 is TGTGCCAGCACTGGCGGGACCTTTGATACGCAGTATTTT.

CDR3 residues: CASSYRPSGTEAFF. Written as DNA, the CDR3 is TGTGCCAGCAGCTACAGGCCCAGTGGGACTGAAGCTTTCTTT. The chain links TRBV5-6 to TRBJ1-1; D possibly corresponds to TRBD1 (5 bases). Germline CDR1 is SGHDT and CDR2 is YYEEEE. The CDR3 consists of 14 residues. V lost 3 bases to trimming and J lost 5 bases, with 14 bases between them. The whole variable domain, filled in from reference TRBV5-6 and TRBJ1-1, reads DAGVTQSPTHLIKTRGQQVTLRCSPKSGHDTVSWYQQALGQGPQFIFQYYEEEERQRGNFPDRFSGHQFPNYSSELNVNALLLGDSALYLCASSYRPSGTEAFFGQGTRLTVV.

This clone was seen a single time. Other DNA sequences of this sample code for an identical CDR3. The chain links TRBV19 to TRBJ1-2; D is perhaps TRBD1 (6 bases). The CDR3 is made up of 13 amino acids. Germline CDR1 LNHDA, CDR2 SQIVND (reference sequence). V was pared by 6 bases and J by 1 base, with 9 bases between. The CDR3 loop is CASSPDSNYGYTF. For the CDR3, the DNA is TGTGCCAGTAGCCCGGACAGTAACTATGGCTACACCTTC.

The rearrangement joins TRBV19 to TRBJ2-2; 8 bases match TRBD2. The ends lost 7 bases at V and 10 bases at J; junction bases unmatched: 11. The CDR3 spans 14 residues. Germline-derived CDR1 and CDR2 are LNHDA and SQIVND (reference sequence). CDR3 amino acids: CASTPTGGGAELFF. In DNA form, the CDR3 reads TGTGCCAGTACCCCAACCGGGGGGGGTGCGGAGCTGTTTTTT.

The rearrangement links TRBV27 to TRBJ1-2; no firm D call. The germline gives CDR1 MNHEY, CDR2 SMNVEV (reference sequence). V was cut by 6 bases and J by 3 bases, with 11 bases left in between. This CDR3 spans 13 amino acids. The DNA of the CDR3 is TGTGCCAGCAGCCCCGAGGGCCACTATGGCTACACCTTC. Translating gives CASSPEGHYGYTF.

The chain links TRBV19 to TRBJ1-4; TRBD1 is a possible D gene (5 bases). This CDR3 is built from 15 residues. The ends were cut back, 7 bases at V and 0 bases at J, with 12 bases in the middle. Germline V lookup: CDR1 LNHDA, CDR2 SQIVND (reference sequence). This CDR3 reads CASTRQSATNEKLFF. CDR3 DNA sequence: TGTGCCAGTACACGACAGAGTGCAACTAATGAAAAACTGTTTTTT.

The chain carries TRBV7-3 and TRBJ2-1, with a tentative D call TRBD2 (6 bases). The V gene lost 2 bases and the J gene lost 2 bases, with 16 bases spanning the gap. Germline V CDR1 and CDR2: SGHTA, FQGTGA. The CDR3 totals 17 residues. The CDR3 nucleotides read TGTGCCAGCAGCTTAGGGTCGGTGGGGGGTCCCTACAATGAGCAGTTCTTC. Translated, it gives CASSLGSVGGPYNEQFF.

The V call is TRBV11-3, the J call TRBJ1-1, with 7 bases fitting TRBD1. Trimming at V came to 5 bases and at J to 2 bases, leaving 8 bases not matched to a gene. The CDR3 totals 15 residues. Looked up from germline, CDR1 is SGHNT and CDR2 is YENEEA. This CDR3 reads CASSAPGTVNTEAFF. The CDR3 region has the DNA TGTGCCAGCAGCGCCCCGGGGACAGTTAACACTGAAGCTTTCTTT.

The CDR3 loop reads CASTMGAVGAQGEAFF. Written as DNA, the CDR3 is TGTGCCAGCACAATGGGCGCAGTGGGGGCGCAGGGTGAAGCTTTCTTT. The chain carries TRBV25-1 and TRBJ1-1; D is possibly TRBD1 (6 bases). The V end lost 7 bases, the J end lost 7 bases, and 25 bases lay between the germline ends. CDR1 is MGHDK and CDR2 is SYGVNS in the germline V gene. CDR3 length: 16 residues. The full variable domain, with the rest looked up from reference TRBV25-1 and TRBJ1-1, is EADIYQTPRYLVIGTGKKITLECSQTMGHDKMYWYQQDPGMELHLIHYSYGVNSTEKGDLSSESTVSRIRTEHFPLTLESARPSHTSQYLCASTMGAVGAQGEAFFGQGTRLTVV.

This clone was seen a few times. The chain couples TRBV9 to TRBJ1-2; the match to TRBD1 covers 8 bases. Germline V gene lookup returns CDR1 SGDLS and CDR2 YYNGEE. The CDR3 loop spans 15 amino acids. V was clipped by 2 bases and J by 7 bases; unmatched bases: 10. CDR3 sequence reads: CASSVGGQGSFGYTF. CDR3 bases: TGTGCCAGCAGCGTGGGAGGACAGGGAAGTTTTGGCTACACCTTC.

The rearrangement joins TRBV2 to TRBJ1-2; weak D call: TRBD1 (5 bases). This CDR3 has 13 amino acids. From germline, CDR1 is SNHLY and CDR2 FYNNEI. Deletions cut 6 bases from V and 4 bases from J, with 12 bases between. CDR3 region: CASSLRGGYGYTF. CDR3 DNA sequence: TGTGCCAGCAGCCTGCGGGGGGGCTATGGCTACACCTTC. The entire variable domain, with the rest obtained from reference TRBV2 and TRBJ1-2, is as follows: EPEVTQTPSHQVTQMGQEVILRCVPISNHLYFYWYRQILGQKVEFLVSFYNNEISEKSEIFDDQFSVERPDGSNFTLKIRSTKLEDSAMYFCASSLRGGYGYTFGSGTRLTVV.

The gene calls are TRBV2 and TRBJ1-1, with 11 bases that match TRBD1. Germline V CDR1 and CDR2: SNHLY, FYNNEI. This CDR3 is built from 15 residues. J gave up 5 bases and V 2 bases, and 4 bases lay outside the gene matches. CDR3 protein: CASSETGTGGTEAFF. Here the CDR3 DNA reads TGTGCCAGCAGTGAAACCGGGACAGGGGGGACTGAAGCTTTCTTT.

CDR3: CASSPRLAGAGETQYF. The CDR3, as DNA: TGTGCCAGCAGCCCCCGACTAGCGGGTGCCGGGGAGACCCAGTACTTC. The chain carries TRBV7-2 and TRBJ2-5; TRBD2 matches 10 bases. CDR1 and CDR2 (germline): SGHTA, FQGNSA. V dropped 5 bases and J dropped 5; count of bases not matched to a gene: 11. The CDR3 runs 16 residues.